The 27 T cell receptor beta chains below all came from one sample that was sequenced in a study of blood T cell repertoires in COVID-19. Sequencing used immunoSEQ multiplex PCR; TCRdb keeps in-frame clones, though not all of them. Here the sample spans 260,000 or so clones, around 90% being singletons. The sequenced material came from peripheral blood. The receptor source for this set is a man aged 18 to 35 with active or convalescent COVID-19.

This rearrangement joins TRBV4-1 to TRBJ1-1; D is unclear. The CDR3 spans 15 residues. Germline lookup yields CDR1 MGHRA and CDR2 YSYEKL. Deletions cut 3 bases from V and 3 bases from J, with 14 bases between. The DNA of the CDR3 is TGCGCCAGCAGCCATCTAGGTGTCTTCCACACTGAAGCTTTCTTT. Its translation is CASSHLGVFHTEAFF.

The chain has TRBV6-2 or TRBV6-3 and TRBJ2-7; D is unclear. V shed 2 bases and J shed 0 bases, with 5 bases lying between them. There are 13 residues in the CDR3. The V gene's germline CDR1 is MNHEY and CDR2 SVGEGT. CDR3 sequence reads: CASSYRSSYEQYF. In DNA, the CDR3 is TGTGCCAGCAGTTACCGGAGCTCCTACGAGCAGTACTTC.

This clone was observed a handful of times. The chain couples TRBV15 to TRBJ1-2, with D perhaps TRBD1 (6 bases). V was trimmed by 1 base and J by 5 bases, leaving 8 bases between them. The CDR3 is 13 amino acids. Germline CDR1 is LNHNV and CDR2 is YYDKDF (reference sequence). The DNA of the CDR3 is TGTGCCACCAGCAGAGGGGGGCGGTATGGCTACACCTTC. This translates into CATSRGGRYGYTF.

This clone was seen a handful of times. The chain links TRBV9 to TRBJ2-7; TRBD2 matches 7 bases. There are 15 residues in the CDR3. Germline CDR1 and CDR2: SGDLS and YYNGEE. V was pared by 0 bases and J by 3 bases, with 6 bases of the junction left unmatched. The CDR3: CASSVGAGPLYEQYF. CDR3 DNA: TGTGCCAGCAGCGTAGGAGCGGGGCCACTCTACGAGCAGTACTTC.

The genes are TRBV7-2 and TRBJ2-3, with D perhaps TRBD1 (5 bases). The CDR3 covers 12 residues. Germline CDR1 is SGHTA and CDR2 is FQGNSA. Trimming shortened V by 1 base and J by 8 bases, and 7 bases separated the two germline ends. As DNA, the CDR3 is TGTGCCAGCAGCTTAGTACAGGCTACGCAGTATTTT. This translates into CASSLVQATQYF.

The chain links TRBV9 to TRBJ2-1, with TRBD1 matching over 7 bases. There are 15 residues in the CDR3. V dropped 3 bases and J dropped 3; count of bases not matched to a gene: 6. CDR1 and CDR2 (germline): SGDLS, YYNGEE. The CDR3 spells CASSDSGTDYNEQFF. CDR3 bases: TGTGCCAGCAGCGATTCCGGGACAGACTACAATGAGCAGTTCTTC.

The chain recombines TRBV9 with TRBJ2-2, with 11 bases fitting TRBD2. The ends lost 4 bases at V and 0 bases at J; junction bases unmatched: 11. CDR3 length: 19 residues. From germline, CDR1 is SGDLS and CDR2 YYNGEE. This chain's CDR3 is CASSSGALAGGSNTGELFF. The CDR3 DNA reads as TGTGCCAGCAGCTCCGGGGCGCTAGCGGGGGGCTCGAACACCGGGGAGCTGTTTTTT.

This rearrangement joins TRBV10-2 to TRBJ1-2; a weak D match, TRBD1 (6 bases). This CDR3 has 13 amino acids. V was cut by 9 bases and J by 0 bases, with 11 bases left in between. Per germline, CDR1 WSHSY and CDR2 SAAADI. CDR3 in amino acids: CASTGLSNYGYTF. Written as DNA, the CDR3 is TGCGCCAGTACAGGGTTGTCTAACTATGGCTACACCTTC.

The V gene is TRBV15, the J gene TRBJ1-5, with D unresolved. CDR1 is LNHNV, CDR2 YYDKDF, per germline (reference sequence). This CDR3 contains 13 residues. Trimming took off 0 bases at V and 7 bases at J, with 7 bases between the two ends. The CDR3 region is CATSRDRAQPQHF. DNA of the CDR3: TGTGCCACCAGCAGAGATCGTGCGCAGCCCCAGCATTTT.

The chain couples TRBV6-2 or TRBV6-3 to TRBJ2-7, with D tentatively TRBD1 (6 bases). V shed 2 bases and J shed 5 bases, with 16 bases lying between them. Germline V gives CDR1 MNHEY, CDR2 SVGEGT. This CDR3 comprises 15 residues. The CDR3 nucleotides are TGTGCCAGCAGTTACCCTCCCGACAGGATGGACGAGCAGTACTTC. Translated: CASSYPPDRMDEQYF.

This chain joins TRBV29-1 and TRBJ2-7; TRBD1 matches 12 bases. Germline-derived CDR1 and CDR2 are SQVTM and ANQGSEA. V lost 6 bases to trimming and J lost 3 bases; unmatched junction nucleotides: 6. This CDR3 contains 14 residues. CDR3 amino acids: CSVGGTGGFYEQYF. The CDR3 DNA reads TGCAGCGTGGGAGGGACAGGGGGCTTCTACGAGCAGTACTTC.

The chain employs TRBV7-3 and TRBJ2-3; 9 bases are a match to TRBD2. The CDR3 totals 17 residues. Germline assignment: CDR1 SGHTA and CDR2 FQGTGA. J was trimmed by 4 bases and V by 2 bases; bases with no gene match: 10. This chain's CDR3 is CASSLPQRGVRPDTQYF. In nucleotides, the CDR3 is TGTGCCAGCAGCTTACCGCAGCGGGGGGTTAGACCAGATACGCAGTATTTT.

The CDR3 DNA reads as TGTGCCAGCAGCTCCGTGGCATTCATGAACACTGAAGCTTTCTTT. Amino acid sequence: CASSSVAFMNTEAFF. The rearrangement uses TRBV11-2 and TRBJ1-1; D gene uncertain. The CDR3 covers 15 residues. Germline CDR1 SGHAT, CDR2 FQNNGV. V lost 4 bases and J lost 0, with 12 bases in between.

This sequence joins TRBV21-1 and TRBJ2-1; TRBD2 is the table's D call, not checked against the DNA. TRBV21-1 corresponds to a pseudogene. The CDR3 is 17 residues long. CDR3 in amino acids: CASNLASGGASHNEQFF. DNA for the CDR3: TGTGCCAGCAACCTAGCTAGCGGGGGGGCGAGTCACAATGAGCAGTTCTTC.

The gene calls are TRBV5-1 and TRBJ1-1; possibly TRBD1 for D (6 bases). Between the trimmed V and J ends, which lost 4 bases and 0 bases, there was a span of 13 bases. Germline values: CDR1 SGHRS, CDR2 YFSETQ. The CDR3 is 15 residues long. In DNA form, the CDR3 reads TGCGCCAGCAGCCCGTACAGGGAGATGAACACTGAAGCTTTCTTT. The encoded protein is CASSPYREMNTEAFF.

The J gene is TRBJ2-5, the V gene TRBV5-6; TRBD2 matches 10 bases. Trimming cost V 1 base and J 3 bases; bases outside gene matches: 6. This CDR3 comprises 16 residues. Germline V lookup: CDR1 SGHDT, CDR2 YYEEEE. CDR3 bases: TGTGCCAGCAGCTTGACTAGCGGGGACACCGAAGAGACCCAGTACTTC. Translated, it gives CASSLTSGDTEETQYF.

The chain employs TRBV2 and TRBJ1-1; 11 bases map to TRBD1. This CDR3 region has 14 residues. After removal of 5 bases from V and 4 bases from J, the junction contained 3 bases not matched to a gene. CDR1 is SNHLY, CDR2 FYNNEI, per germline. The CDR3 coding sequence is TGTGCCAGCAGTTGGACAGGGGGCCCCACTGAAGCTTTCTTT. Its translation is CASSWTGGPTEAFF.

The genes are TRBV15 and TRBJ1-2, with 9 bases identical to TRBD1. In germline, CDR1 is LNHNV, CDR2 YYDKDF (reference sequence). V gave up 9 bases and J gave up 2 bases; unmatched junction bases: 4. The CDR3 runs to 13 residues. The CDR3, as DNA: TGTGCCACTTCACAGGGGGCCAACTATGGCTACACCTTC. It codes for CATSQGANYGYTF.

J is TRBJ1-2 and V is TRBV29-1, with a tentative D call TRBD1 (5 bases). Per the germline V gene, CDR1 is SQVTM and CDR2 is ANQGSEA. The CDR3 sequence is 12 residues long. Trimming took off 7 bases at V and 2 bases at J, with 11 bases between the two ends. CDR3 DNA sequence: TGCAGCGGGAGAGACAGCAACTATGGCTACACCTTC. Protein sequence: CSGRDSNYGYTF.

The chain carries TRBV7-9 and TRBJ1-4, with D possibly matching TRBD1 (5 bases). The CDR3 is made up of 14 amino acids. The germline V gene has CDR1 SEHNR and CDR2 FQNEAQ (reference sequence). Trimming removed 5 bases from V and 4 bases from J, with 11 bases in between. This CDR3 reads CASSATDRNEKLFF. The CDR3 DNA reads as TGTGCCAGCAGCGCGACAGATCGTAATGAAAAACTGTTTTTT.

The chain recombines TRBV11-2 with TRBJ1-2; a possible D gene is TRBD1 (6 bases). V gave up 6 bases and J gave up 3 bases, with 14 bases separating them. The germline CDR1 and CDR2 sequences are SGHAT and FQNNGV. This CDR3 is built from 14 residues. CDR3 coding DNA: TGTGCCAGCAGTAAAACGACAGGAGACTATGGCTACACCTTC. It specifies CASSKTTGDYGYTF.

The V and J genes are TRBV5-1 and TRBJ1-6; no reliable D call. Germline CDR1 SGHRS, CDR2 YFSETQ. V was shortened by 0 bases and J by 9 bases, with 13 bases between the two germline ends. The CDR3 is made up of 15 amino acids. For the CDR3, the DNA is TGCGCCAGCAGCTTGGGATCAGGACTCGTTTCACCCCTCCACTTT. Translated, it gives CASSLGSGLVSPLHF. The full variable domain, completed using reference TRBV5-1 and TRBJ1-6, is KAGVTQTPRYLIKTRGQQVTLSCSPISGHRSVSWYQQTPGQGLQFLFEYFSETQRNKGNFPGRFSGRQFSNSRSEMNVSTLELGDSALYLCASSLGSGLVSPLHFGNGTRLTVT.

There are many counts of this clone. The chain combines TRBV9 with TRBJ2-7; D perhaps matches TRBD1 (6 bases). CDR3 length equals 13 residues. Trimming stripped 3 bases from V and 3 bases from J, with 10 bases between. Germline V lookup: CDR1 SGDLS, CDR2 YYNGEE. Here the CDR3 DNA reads TGTGCCAGCAGCGATACAGGGTTCTACGAGCAGTACTTC. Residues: CASSDTGFYEQYF.

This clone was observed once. The CDR3, as DNA: TGTGCCAGCAGTGAAGCGAGTGATACGCAGTATTTT. Its protein is CASSEASDTQYF. This chain joins TRBV2 and TRBJ2-3; D is ambiguous. CDR3 size: 12 residues. Germline V gives CDR1 SNHLY, CDR2 FYNNEI. Trimming shortened V by 0 bases and J by 6 bases, and 4 bases separated the two germline ends.

CDR3 sequence: CASSFEQGAGKLFF. The DNA of the CDR3 is TGTGCCAGCAGCTTCGAACAGGGGGCTGGGAAACTGTTTTTT. The V and J genes are TRBV5-4 and TRBJ1-4; 9 bases are a match to TRBD1. The CDR3 loop spans 14 amino acids. Germline values: CDR1 SGHNT, CDR2 YYREEE (reference sequence). With 2 bases clipped from V and 11 bases from J, the junction kept 7 bases outside the gene matches.

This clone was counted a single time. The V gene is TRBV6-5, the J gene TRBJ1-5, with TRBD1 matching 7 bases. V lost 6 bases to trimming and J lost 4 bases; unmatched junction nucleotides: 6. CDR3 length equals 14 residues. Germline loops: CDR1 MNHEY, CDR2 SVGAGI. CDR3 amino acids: CASSRDSLNQPQHF. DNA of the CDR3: TGTGCCAGCAGCAGGGACAGCTTAAATCAGCCCCAGCATTTT.

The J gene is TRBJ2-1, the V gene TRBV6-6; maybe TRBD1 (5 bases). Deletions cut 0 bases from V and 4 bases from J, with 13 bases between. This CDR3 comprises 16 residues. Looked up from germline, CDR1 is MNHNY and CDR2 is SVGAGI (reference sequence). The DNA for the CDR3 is TGTGCCAGCAGTTACTCTTGGCAGGGCGAGTACAATGAGCAGTTCTTC. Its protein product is CASSYSWQGEYNEQFF.